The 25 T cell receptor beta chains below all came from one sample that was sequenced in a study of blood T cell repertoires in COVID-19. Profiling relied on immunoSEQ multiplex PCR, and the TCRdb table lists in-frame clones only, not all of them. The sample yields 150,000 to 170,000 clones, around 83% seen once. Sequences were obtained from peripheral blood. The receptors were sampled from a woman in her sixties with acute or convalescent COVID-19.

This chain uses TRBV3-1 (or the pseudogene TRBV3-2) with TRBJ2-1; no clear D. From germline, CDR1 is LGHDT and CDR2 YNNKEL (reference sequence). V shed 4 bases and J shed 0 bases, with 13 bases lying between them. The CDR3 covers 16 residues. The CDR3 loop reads CASSPLTEYSYNEQFF. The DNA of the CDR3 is TGTGCCAGCAGCCCACTTACGGAGTACTCCTACAATGAGCAGTTCTTC.

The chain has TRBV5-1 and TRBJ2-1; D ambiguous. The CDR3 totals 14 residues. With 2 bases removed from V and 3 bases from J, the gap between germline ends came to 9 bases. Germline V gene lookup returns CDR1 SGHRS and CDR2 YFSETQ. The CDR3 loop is CASSLTAGYNEQFF. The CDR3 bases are TGCGCCAGCAGCTTAACCGCCGGCTACAATGAGCAGTTCTTC.

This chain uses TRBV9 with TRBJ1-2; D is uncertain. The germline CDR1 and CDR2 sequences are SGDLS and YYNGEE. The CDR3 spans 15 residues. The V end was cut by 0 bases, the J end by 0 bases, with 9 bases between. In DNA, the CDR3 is TGTGCCAGCAGCGTAGGAGGGCCCCCTAACTATGGCTACACCTTC. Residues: CASSVGGPPNYGYTF. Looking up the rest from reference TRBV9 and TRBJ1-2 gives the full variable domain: DSGVTQTPKHLITATGQRVTLRCSPRSGDLSVYWYQQSLDQGLQFLIQYYNGEERAKGNILERFSAQQFPDLHSELNLSSLELGDSALYFCASSVGGPPNYGYTFGSGTRLTVV.

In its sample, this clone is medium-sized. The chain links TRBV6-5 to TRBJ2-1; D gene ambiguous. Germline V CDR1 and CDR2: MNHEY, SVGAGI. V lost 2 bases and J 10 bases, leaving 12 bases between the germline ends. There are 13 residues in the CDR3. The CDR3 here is CASSYPPPAEQFF. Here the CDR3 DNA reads TGTGCCAGCAGTTACCCTCCCCCAGCGGAGCAGTTCTTC.

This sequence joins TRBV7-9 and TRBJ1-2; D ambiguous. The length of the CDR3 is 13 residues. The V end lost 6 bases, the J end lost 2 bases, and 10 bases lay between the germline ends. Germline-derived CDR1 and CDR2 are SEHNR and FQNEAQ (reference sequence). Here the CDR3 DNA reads TGTGCCAGCAGTTCTACAGAAAACTATGGCTACACCTTC. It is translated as CASSSTENYGYTF. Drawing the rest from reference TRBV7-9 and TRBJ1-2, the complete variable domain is DTGVSQNPRHKITKRGQNVTFRCDPISEHNRLYWYRQTLGQGPEFLTYFQNEAQLEKSRLLSDRFSAERPKGSFSTLEIQRTEQGDSAMYLCASSSTENYGYTFGSGTRLTVV.

The CDR3 nucleotides read TGTGCCTGGAGTGTCGGGTATGGCTACACCTTC. This encodes CAWSVGYGYTF. The J gene is TRBJ1-2, the V gene TRBV30; D ambiguous. This CDR3 spans 11 amino acids. V was cut by 0 bases and J by 5 bases, with 4 bases left in between. Germline CDR1 GTSNPN, CDR2 SVGIG (reference sequence).

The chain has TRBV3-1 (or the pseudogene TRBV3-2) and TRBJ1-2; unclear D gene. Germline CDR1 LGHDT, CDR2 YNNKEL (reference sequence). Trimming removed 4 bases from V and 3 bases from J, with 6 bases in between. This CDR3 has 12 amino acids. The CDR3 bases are TGTGCCAGCAGCCCCGGTGACTATGGCTACACCTTC. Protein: CASSPGDYGYTF.

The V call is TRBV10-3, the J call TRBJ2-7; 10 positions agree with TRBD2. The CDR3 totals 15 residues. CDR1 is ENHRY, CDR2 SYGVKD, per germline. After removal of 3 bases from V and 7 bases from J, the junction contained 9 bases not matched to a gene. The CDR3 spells CAISDPGTSAYEQYV. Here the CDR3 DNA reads TGTGCCATCAGTGACCCCGGGACTAGCGCTTATGAGCAGTACGTC.

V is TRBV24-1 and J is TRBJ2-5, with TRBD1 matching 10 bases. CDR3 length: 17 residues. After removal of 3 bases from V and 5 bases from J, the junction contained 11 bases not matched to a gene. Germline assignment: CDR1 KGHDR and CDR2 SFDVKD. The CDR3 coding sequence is TGTGCCACCAGTGATCTGAAGACAGGGGGCCCAATTGAGACCCAGTACTTC. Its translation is CATSDLKTGGPIETQYF.

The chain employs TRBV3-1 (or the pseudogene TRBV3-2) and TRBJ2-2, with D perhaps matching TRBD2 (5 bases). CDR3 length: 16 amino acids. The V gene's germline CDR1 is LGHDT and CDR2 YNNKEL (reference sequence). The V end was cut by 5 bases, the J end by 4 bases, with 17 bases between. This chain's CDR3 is CASSDATRSGTGELFF. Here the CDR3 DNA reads TGTGCCAGCAGCGACGCTACTAGGTCAGGCACCGGGGAGCTGTTTTTT.

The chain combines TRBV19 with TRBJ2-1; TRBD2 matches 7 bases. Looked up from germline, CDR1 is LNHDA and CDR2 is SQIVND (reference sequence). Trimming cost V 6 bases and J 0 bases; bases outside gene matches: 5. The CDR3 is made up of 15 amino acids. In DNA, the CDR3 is TGTGCCAGTAGACCGGGGGGTAGCTCCTACAATGAGCAGTTCTTC. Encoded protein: CASRPGGSSYNEQFF.

The CDR3 reads CASSVGHGNGYTF. CDR3 DNA sequence: TGTGCCAGCAGTGTCGGACATGGCAATGGCTACACCTTC. The chain combines TRBV27 with TRBJ1-2; D might be TRBD1 (5 bases). Germline CDR1 is MNHEY and CDR2 is SMNVEV (reference sequence). The CDR3 is 13 amino acids. V was cut by 5 bases and J by 6 bases, with 13 bases left in between.

This chain's CDR3 is CASTQRGQANSPLHF. In DNA form, the CDR3 reads TGTGCCAGTACCCAACGGGGACAGGCAAATTCACCCCTCCACTTT. V gene TRBV19 combines with J gene TRBJ1-6, with 8 bases matching TRBD1. Per the germline V gene, CDR1 is LNHDA and CDR2 is SQIVND (reference sequence). The V gene end was trimmed by 7 bases and the J gene end by 7 bases; junction bases not matched to a gene: 9. The CDR3 extends over 15 amino acids.

The chain's CDR3 is CASSGWGDPSTNEKLFF. For the CDR3, the DNA is TGTGCCAGTAGCGGGTGGGGAGATCCGTCAACTAATGAAAAACTGTTTTTT. The rearrangement uses TRBV19 and TRBJ1-4; D gene unclear. Trimming left V 6 bases short and J 0 bases short, with 17 bases between. The CDR3 loop spans 17 amino acids. Germline CDR1 and CDR2: LNHDA and SQIVND (reference sequence).

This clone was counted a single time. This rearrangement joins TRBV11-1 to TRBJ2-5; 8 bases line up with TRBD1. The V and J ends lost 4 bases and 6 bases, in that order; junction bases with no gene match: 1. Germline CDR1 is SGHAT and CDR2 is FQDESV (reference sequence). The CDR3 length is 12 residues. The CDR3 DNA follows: TGTGCCAGCAGCTCCAGGGGGCAGACCCAGTACTTC. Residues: CASSSRGQTQYF. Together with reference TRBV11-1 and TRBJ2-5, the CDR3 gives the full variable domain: EAEVAQSPRYKITEKSQAVAFWCDPISGHATLYWYRQILGQGPELLVQFQDESVVDDSQLPKDRFSAERLKGVDSTLKIQPAELGDSAMYLCASSSRGQTQYFGPGTRLLVL.

CDR3 in amino acids: CASTSRGGVGTEAFF. DNA of the CDR3: TGTGCCAGCACCTCGCGGGGGGGGGTCGGGACTGAAGCTTTCTTT. The V gene is TRBV6-5, the J gene TRBJ1-1; tentative D call: TRBD1 (5 bases). The CDR3 is made up of 15 amino acids. V was clipped by 7 bases and J by 5 bases, with 20 bases between them. The germline CDR1 and CDR2 sequences are MNHEY and SVGAGI.

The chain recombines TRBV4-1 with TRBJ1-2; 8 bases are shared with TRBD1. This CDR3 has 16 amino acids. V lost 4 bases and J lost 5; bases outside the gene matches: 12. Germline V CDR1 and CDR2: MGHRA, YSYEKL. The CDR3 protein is CASSLTPGGQGYGYTF. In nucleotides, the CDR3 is TGCGCCAGCAGCCTCACTCCGGGCGGACAGGGTTATGGCTACACCTTC.

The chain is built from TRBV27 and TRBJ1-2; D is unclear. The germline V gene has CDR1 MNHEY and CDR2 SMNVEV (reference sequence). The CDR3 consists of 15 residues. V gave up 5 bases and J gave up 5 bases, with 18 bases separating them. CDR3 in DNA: TGTGCCAGCAGTCCCCGCAGCGGACTACTATATGGCTACACCTTC. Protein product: CASSPRSGLLYGYTF.

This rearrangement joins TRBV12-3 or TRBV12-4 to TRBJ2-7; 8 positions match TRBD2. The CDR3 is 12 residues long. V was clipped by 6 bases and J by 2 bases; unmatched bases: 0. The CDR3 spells CASSGGAYEQYV. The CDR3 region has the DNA TGTGCCAGCAGCGGGGGGGCCTACGAGCAGTACGTC.

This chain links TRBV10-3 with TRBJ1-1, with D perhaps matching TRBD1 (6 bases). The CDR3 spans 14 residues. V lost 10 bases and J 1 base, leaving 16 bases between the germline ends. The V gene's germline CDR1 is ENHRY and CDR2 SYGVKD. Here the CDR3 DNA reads TGTGCCACCCGACTGACAGGTGAGAACACTGAAGCTTTCTTT. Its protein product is CATRLTGENTEAFF.

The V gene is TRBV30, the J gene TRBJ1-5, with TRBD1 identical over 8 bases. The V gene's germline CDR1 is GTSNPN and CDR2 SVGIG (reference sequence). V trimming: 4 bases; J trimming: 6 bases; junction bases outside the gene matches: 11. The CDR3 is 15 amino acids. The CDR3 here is CAWNAPGQGLQPQHF. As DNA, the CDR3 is TGTGCCTGGAATGCTCCAGGACAGGGACTTCAGCCCCAGCATTTT.

CDR3 protein: CASSQAFGYEQYF. CDR3 bases: TGTGCCAGTAGTCAAGCCTTCGGCTACGAGCAGTACTTC. V usage is TRBV19 and J usage is TRBJ2-7, with no clear D. Germline CDR1 reads LNHDA; CDR2 reads SQIVND (reference sequence). The CDR3 has 13 residues. Trimming shortened V by 5 bases and J by 3 bases, and 11 bases separated the two germline ends.

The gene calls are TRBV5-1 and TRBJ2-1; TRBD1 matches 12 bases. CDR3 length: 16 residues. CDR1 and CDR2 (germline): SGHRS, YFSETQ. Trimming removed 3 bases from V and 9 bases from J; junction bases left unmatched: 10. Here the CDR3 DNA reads TGCGCCAGCAGCTCTGCCGGGACAGGGGGCTTCAGTGAGCAGTTCTTC. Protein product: CASSSAGTGGFSEQFF.

Written as DNA, the CDR3 is TGTGCCACCTCGACAGTCATGGTCCGTGGCTACACCTTC. Translated: CATSTVMVRGYTF. The chain has TRBV10-3 and TRBJ1-2; a weak D match, TRBD1 (5 bases). V was shortened by 10 bases and J by 7 bases, with 19 bases between the two germline ends. This CDR3 is 13 amino acids long. CDR1 and CDR2 (germline): ENHRY, SYGVKD.

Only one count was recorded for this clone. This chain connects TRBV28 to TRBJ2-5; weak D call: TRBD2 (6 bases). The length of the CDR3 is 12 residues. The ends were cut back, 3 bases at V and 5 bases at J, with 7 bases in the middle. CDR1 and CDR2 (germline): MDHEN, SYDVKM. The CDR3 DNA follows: TGTGCCAGCAGTTTTGGAGGGGAGACCCAGTACTTC. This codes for CASSFGGETQYF.